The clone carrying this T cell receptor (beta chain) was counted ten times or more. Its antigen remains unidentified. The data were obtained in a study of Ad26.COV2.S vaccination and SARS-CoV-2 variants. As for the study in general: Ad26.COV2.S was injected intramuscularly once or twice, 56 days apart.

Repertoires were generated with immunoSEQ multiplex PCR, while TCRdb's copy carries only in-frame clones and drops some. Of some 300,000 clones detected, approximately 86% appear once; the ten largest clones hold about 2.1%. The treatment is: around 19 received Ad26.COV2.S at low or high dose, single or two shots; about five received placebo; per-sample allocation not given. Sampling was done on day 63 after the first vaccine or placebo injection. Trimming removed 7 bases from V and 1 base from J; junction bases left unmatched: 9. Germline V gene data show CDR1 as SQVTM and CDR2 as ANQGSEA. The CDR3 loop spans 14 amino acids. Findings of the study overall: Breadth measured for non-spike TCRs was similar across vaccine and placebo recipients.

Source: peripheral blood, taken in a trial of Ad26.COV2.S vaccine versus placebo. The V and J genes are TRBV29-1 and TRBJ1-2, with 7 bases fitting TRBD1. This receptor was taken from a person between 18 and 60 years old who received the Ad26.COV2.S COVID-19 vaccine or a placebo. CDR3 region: CSAPADRFNYGYTF. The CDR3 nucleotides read TGCAGCGCCCCGGCGGACAGGTTTAACTATGGCTACACCTTC.